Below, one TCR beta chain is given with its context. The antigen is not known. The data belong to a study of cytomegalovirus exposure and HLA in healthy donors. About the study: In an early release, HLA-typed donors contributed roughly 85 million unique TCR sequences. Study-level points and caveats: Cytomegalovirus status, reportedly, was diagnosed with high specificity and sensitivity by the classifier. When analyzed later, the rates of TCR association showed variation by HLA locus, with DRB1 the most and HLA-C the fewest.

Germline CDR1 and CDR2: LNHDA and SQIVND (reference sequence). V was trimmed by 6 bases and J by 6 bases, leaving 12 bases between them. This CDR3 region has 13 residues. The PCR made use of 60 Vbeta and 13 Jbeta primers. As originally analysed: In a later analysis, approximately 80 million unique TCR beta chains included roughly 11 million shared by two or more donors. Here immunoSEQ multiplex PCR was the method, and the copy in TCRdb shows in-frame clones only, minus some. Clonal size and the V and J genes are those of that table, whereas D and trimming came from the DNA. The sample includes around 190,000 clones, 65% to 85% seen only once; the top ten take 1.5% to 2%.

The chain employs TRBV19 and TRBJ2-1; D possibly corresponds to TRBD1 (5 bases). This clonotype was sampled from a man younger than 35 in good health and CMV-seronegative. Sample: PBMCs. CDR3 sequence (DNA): TGTGCCAGTAGGGAAACAGGTTTCAATGAGCAGTTCTTC. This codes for CASRETGFNEQFF.